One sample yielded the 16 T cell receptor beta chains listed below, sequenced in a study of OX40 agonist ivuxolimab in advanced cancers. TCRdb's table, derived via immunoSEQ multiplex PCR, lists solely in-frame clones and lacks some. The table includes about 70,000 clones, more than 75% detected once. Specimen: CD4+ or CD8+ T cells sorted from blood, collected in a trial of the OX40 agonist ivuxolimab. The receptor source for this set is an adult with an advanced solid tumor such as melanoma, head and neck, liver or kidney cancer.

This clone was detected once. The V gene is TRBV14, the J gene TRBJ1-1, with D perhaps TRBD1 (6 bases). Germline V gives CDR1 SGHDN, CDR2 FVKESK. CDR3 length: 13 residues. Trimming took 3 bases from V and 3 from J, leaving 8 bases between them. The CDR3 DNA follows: TGTGCCAGCAGCCAGCAGGGGTACACTGAAGCTTTCTTT. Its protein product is CASSQQGYTEAFF.

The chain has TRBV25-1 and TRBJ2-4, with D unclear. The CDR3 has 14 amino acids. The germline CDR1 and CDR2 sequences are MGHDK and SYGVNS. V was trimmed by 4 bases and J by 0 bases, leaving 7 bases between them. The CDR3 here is CASSGALAKNIQYF. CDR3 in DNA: TGTGCCAGCAGTGGGGCACTAGCCAAAAACATTCAGTACTTC. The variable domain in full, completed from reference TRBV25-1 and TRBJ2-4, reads EADIYQTPRYLVIGTGKKITLECSQTMGHDKMYWYQQDPGMELHLIHYSYGVNSTEKGDLSSESTVSRIRTEHFPLTLESARPSHTSQYLCASSGALAKNIQYFGAGTRLSVL.

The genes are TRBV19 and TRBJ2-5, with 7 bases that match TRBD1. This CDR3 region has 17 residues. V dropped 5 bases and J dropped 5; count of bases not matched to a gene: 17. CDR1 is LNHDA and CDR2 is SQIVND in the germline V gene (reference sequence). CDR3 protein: CASSSLPFRTGRETQYF. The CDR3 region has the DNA TGTGCCAGTAGTTCCCTCCCTTTCCGGACAGGTCGGGAGACCCAGTACTTC.

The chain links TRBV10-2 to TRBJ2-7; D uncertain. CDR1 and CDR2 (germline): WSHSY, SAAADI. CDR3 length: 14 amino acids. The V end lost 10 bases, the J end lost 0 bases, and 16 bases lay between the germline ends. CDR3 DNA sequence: TGCGCCACCTCTTACTACGTGAGCTCCTACGAGCAGTACTTC. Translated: CATSYYVSSYEQYF.

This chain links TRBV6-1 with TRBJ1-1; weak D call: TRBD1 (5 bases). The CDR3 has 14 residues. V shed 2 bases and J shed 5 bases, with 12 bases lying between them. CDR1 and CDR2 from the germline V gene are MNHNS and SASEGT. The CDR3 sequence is CASSESQGKTEAFF. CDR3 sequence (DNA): TGTGCCAGCAGTGAAAGCCAGGGTAAAACTGAAGCTTTCTTT.

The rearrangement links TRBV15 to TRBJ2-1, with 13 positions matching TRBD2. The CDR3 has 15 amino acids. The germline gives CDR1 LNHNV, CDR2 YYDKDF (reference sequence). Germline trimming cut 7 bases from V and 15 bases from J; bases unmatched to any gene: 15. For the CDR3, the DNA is TGTGCCACCAACCCGACTAGCGGGGGGCACTCTACCACGTTCTTC. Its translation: CATNPTSGGHSTTFF.

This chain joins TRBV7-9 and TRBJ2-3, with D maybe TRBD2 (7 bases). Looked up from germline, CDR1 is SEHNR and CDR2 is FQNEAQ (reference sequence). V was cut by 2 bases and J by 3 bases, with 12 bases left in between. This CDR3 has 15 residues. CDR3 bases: TGTGCCAGCAGCTTATTACGGGGGGCGACAGATACGCAGTATTTT. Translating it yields CASSLLRGATDTQYF.

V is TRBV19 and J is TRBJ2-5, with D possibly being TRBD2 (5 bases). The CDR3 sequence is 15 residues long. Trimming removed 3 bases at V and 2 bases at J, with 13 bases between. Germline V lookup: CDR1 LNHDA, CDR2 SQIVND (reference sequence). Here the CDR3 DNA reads TGTGCCAGTAGTATGCGGGTGGACCCTCAAGAGACCCAGTACTTC. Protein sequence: CASSMRVDPQETQYF.

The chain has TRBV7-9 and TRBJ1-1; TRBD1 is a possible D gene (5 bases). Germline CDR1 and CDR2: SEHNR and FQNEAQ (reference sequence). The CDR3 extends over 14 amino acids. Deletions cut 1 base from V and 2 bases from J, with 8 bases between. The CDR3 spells CASSLGGINTEAFF. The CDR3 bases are TGTGCCAGCAGCTTAGGGGGCATCAACACTGAAGCTTTCTTT.

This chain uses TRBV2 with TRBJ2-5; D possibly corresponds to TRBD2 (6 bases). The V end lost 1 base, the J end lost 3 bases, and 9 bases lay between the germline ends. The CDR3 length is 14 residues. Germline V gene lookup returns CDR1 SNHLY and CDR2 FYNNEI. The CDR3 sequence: CASSEGVAEETQYF. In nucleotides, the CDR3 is TGTGCCAGCAGTGAAGGGGTAGCGGAAGAGACCCAGTACTTC.

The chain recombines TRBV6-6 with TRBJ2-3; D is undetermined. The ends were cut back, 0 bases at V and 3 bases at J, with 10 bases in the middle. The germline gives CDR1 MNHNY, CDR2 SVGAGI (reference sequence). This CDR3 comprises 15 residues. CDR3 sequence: CASSYSSLGTDTQYF. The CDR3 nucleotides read TGTGCCAGCAGTTACTCTTCCCTAGGGACAGATACGCAGTATTTT.

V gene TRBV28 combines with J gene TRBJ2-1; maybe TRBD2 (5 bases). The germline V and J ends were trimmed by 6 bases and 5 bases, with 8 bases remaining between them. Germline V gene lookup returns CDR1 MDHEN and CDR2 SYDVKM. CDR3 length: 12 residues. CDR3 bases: TGTGCCAGCAGGTCGGGAAACAATGAGCAGTTCTTC. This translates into CASRSGNNEQFF.

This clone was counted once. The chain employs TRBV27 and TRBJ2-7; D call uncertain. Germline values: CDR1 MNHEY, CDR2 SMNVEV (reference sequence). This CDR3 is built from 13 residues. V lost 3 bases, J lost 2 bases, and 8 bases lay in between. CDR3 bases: TGTGCCAGCAGTTTCTCTCGGACCTACGAGCAGTACTTC. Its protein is CASSFSRTYEQYF.

The CDR3 is CAIRPGPSENTEAFF. CDR3 nucleotides: TGTGCCATCAGGCCGGGGCCTTCGGAGAACACTGAAGCTTTCTTT. The chain is built from TRBV10-3 and TRBJ1-1; perhaps TRBD1 as D (5 bases). The CDR3 contains 15 residues. CDR1 and CDR2 from the germline V gene are ENHRY and SYGVKD. Trimming pared 6 bases from V and 1 base from J, leaving 15 bases between.

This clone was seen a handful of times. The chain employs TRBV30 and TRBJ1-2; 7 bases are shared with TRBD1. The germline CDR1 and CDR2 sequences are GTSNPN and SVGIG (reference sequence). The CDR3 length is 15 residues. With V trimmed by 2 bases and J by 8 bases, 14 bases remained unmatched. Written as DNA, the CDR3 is TGTGCCTGGAGTCCTTCCCTTCTGGACAGGCGCGGCTACACCTTC. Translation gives CAWSPSLLDRRGYTF.

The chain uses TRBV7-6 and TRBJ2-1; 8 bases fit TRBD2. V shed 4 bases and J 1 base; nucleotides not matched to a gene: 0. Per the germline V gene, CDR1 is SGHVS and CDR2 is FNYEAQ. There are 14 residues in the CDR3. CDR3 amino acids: CASSSGGSYNEQFF. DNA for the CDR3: TGTGCCAGCAGCTCGGGAGGGTCCTACAATGAGCAGTTCTTC.